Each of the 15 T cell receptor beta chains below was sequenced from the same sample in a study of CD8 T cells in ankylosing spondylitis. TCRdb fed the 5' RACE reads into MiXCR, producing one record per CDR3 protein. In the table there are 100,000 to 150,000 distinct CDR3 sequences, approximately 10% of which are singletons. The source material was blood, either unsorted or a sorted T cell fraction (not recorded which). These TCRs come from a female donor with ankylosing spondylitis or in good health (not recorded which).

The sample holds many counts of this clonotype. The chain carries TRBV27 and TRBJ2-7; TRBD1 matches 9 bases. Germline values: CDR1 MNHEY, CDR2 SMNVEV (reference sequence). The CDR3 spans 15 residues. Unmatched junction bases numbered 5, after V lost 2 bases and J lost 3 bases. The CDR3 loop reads CASSLGTGIYYEQYF. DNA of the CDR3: TGTGCCAGCAGTTTAGGGACAGGGATCTACTACGAGCAGTACTTC.

The CDR3 loop reads CSVVSTGRVGELFF. The CDR3 DNA reads TGCAGCGTTGTATCAACAGGGAGGGTCGGGGAGCTGTTTTTT. The chain links TRBV29-1 to TRBJ2-2, with a possible D match to TRBD2 (7 bases). Trimming removed 4 bases from V and 7 bases from J, with 16 bases in between. Germline V lookup: CDR1 SQVTM, CDR2 ANQGSEA. The CDR3 runs to 14 residues.

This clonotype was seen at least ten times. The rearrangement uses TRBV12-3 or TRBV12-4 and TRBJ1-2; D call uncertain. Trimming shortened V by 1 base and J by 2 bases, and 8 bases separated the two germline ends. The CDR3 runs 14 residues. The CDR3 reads CASSLVDPNYGYTF. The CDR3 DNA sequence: TGTGCCAGCAGTTTAGTGGACCCCAACTATGGCTACACCTTC.

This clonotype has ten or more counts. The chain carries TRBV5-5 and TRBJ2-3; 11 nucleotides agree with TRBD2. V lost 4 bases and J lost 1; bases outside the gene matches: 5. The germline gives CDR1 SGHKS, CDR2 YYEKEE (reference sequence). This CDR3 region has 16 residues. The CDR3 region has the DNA TGTGCCAGCAGCCAAGGGACTAGCGGACGCACAGATACGCAGTATTTT. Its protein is CASSQGTSGRTDTQYF.

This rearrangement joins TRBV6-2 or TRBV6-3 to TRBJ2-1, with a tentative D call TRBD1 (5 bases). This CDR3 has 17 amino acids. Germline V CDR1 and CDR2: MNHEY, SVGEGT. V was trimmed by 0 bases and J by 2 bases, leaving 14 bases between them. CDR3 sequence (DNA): TGTGCCAGCAGTTACTCGAGTAGGGGTGTTCCCTACAATGAGCAGTTCTTC. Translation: CASSYSSRGVPYNEQFF.

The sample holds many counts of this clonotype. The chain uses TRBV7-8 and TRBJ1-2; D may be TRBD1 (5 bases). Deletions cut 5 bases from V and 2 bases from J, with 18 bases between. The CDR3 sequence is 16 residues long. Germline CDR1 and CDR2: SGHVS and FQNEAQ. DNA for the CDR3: TGTGCCAGCAGCAATCCGGGGGTAGGACCGAACTATGGCTACACCTTC. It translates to CASSNPGVGPNYGYTF. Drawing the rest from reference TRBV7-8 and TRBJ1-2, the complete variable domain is GAGVSQSPRYKVAKRGQDVALRCDPISGHVSLFWYQQALGQGPEFLTYFQNEAQLDKSGLPSDRFFAERPEGSVSTLKIQRTQQEDSAVYLCASSNPGVGPNYGYTFGSGTRLTVV.

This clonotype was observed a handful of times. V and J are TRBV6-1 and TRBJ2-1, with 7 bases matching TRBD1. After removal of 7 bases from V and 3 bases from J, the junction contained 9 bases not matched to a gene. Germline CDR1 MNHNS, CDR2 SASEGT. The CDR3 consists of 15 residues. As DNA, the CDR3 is TGTGCCAGCACTAGACAGGGTATTTTCTACAATGAGCAGTTCTTC. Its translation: CASTRQGIFYNEQFF.

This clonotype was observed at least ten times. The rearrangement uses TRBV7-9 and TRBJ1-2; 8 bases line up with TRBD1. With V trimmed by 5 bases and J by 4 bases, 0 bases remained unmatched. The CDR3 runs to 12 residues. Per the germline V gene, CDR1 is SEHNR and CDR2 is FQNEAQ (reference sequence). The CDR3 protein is CASSDRGYGYTF. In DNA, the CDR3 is TGTGCCAGCAGCGACAGGGGCTATGGCTACACCTTC.

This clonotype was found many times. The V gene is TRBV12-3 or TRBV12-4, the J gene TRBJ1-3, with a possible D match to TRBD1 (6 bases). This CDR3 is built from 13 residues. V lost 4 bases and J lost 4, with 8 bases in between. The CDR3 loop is CASSSQGGNTIYF. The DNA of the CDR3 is TGTGCCAGCAGTTCACAGGGAGGAAACACCATATATTTT.

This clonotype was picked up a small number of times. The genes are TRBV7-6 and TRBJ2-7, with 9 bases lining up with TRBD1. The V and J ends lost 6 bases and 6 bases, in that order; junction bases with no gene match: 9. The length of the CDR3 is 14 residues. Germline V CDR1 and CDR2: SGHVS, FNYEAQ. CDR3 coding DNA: TGTGCCAGCAGTTACGTGGGGACAGGGAGCGAGCAGTACTTC. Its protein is CASSYVGTGSEQYF.

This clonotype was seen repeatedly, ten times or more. The CDR3 spells CSAAGREAHYEQYF. Here the CDR3 DNA reads TGCAGTGCTGCTGGCAGGGAGGCTCACTACGAGCAGTACTTC. V is TRBV20-1 and J is TRBJ2-7; possibly TRBD2 for D (6 bases). The germline V gene encodes CDR1 DFQATT and CDR2 SNEGSKA (reference sequence). There are 14 residues in the CDR3. V lost 5 bases and J lost 3, with 17 bases in between.

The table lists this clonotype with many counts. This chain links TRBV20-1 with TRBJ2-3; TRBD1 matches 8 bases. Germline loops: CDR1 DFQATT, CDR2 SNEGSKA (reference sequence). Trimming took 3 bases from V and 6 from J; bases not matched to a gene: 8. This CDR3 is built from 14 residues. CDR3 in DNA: TGCAGTGCTAGTGGGACAGGACTAAAGGATACGCAGTATTTT. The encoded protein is CSASGTGLKDTQYF.

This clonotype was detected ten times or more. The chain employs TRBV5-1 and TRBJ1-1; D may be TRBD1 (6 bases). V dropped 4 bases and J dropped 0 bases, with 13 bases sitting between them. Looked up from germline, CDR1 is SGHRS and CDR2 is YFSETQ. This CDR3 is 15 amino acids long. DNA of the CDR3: TGCGCCAGCAGCACCATGACAGGACTGAACACTGAAGCTTTCTTT. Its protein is CASSTMTGLNTEAFF.

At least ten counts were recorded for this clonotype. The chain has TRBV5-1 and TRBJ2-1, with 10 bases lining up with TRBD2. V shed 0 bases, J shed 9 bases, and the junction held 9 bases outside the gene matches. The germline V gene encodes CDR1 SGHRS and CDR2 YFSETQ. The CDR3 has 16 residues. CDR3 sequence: CASSLGLAGEMVEQFF. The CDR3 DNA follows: TGCGCCAGCAGCTTGGGGCTAGCGGGAGAAATGGTTGAGCAGTTCTTC.

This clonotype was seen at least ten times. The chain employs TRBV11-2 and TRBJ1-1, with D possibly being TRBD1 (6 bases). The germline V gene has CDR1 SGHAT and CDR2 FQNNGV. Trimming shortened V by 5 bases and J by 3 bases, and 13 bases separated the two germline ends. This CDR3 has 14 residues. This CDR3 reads CASSPLTGYTEAFF. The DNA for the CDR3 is TGTGCCAGCAGCCCATTGACAGGCTACACTGAAGCTTTCTTT. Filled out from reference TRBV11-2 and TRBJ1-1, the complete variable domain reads EAGVAQSPRYKIIEKRQSVAFWCNPISGHATLYWYQQILGQGPKLLIQFQNNGVVDDSQLPKDRFSAERLKGVDSTLKIQPAKLEDSAVYLCASSPLTGYTEAFFGQGTRLTVV.